The entry below gives a single T cell receptor (beta chain) sequence along with its context. The target antigen is unknown. These data belong to a study of CD8 T cells in ankylosing spondylitis. Overall study findings and caveats: Ankylosing spondylitis blood seemed to carry a telltale TCR beta motif made of under 10 highly homologous variants.

The CDR3 totals 12 residues. Germline lookup yields CDR1 DFQATT and CDR2 SNEGSKA (reference sequence). The V end was cut by 8 bases, the J end by 5 bases, with 14 bases between. TCRdb passed the 5' RACE reads through MiXCR, listing each CDR3 protein once. The profile covers around 490,000 distinct CDR3 sequences, with 5.3% appearing a single time and 3.5% taken by the ten largest. The sequencing sample was made of blood, either unsorted or a sorted T cell fraction (not recorded which). The clonotype comes from a male donor with ankylosing spondylitis. The rearrangement links TRBV20-1 to TRBJ2-3; D remains unclear. The DNA of the CDR3 is TGCAGTTCTCAAAGAGGTGGAGATACGCAGTATTTT. Protein sequence: CSSQRGGDTQYF.